Shown below are 2 T cell receptor beta chains from a single sample sequenced in a study of blood T cell repertoires in COVID-19. Generated by immunoSEQ multiplex PCR, the TCRdb table keeps only in-frame clones and is missing some. The sample contains over 250,000 clones, around 87% of which appear only once. Input material: PBMCs or T cells enriched from blood (not recorded which). These TCRs come from a woman younger than 45 who had recovered from COVID-19.

This clone was seen a single time. The chain combines TRBV29-1 with TRBJ1-1, with D perhaps TRBD1 (6 bases). Per the germline V gene, CDR1 is SQVTM and CDR2 is ANQGSEA. V was pared by 7 bases and J by 2 bases, with 14 bases between. This CDR3 spans 13 amino acids. This chain's CDR3 is CSALRGGNTEAFF. CDR3 nucleotide sequence: TGCAGCGCTCTGAGGGGGGGAAACACTGAAGCTTTCTTT.

The J gene is TRBJ1-2, the V gene TRBV28; a weak D match, TRBD1 (6 bases). The CDR3 extends over 14 amino acids. Per germline, CDR1 MDHEN and CDR2 SYDVKM. V lost 7 bases and J 2 bases, leaving 14 bases between the germline ends. The CDR3: CASTGVLRNYGYTF. CDR3 DNA: TGTGCCAGCACAGGGGTACTTCGGAACTATGGCTACACCTTC.